This is a list of T cell receptor beta chains from one sample in a study of T cells in Graves' hyperthyroidism and ophthalmopathy. From the multiplex PCR reads, TCRdb called clonotypes with MiXCR, one entry per CDR3 protein. The sample includes about 570,000 distinct CDR3 sequences, around 46% seen only once; the top ten take around 20%. Sequencing input: peripheral blood or thyroid tissue (not recorded which). These receptors all stem from an adult woman with Graves' disease, either hyperthyroidism or ophthalmopathy (not recorded which). Both conserved end residues are part of each CDR3. A D gene is named only where the DNA matches it firmly. Clone sizes are given selectively: once, few, many, or a class where the clone is expanded.

clone_size: -
d_call: -
v_call: TRBV5-6
j_call: TRBJ1-1
cdr3_nt: TGTGCCAGCAGCTCCGAGGGTCCCGGGGGCGTCACTGAAGCTTTCTTT
cdr3_aa: CASSSEGPGGVTEAFF

clone_size: many
d_call: -
v_call: TRBV4-1
j_call: TRBJ1-1
cdr3_nt: TGCGCCAGCAGCCAATACCAGGGTGCCCAAGCTTTCTTT
cdr3_aa: CASSQYQGAQAFF

clone_size: few
d_call: -
v_call: TRBV29-1
j_call: TRBJ2-5
cdr3_nt: TGCAGCGGAACCCCGGGAGAGACCCAGTACTTC
cdr3_aa: CSGTPGETQYF

clone_size: many
d_call: TRBD2
v_call: TRBV3-1
j_call: TRBJ2-5
cdr3_nt: TGTGCCAGCACCACGACTAGCGGGAGGGAGACCCAGTACTTC
cdr3_aa: CASTTTSGRETQYF

clone_size: few
d_call: -
v_call: TRBV29-1
j_call: TRBJ2-6
cdr3_nt: TGCAGCGTTGAAAGGGTAGAGGCTGCGGCCAACGTCCTGACTTTC
cdr3_aa: CSVERVEAAANVLTF

clone_size: -
d_call: -
v_call: TRBV2
j_call: TRBJ2-7
cdr3_nt: TGTGCCAGCAGTGCTAGTTCCCTCGTGGTCTACGAGCAGTACTTC
cdr3_aa: CASSASSLVVYEQYF

clone_size: -
d_call: -
v_call: TRBV6-2/TRBV6-3
j_call: TRBJ1-2
cdr3_nt: TGTGCCAGCAGCCCTCGTCCGGGGATGCCGGCATTCGAAGGCTACACCTTC
cdr3_aa: CASSPRPGMPAFEGYTF

clone_size: -
d_call: TRBD1
v_call: TRBV7-2
j_call: TRBJ1-6
cdr3_nt: TGTGCCAGCAGCTTAGCCCCGGGACAGGGTAATTCACCCCTCCACTTT
cdr3_aa: CASSLAPGQGNSPLHF

clone_size: -
d_call: TRBD2
v_call: TRBV7-8
j_call: TRBJ2-7
cdr3_nt: TGTGCCAGCAGTCTCCCCGGACTAGCGGGAACCTACGAGCAGTACTTC
cdr3_aa: CASSLPGLAGTYEQYF

clone_size: few
d_call: -
v_call: TRBV2
j_call: TRBJ1-1
cdr3_nt: TGTGCCAGCACCTCTGCGACAGAATCCACTGAAGCTTTCTTT
cdr3_aa: CASTSATESTEAFF

clone_size: many
d_call: -
v_call: TRBV7-9
j_call: TRBJ2-7
cdr3_nt: TGTGCCAGCAGCTTAGGGGAGAACGAGCAGTACTTC
cdr3_aa: CASSLGENEQYF

clone_size: -
d_call: -
v_call: TRBV12-3/TRBV12-4
j_call: TRBJ2-7
cdr3_nt: TGTGCCAGCAGTTTAGCGGCAGGGGGGCATGATTTC
cdr3_aa: CASSLAAGGHDF

clone_size: many
d_call: -
v_call: TRBV4-2
j_call: TRBJ2-7
cdr3_nt: TGTGCCAGCAGCCAAGGAGGGTCGCAGCGGCCGCAGGACTTC
cdr3_aa: CASSQGGSQRPQDF

clone_size: -
d_call: TRBD2
v_call: TRBV20-1
j_call: TRBJ2-5
cdr3_nt: TGCAGTGCTGCGGGACTAGCGGTTTTGACCCAGTACTTC
cdr3_aa: CSAAGLAVLTQYF

clone_size: few
d_call: TRBD1
v_call: TRBV7-2
j_call: TRBJ1-2
cdr3_nt: TGTGCCAGCAGGCAGACAGGGGACTATGGCTACACCTTC
cdr3_aa: CASRQTGDYGYTF

clone_size: -
d_call: -
v_call: TRBV7-9
j_call: TRBJ2-7
cdr3_nt: TGTGCCAGCAGCTTAGCTACAGGGTTAGGCAGCTCCTACGAGCAGTACTTC
cdr3_aa: CASSLATGLGSSYEQYF

clone_size: many
d_call: -
v_call: TRBV20-1
j_call: TRBJ1-5
cdr3_nt: TGCAGTGCTAGTGTGACGACCCCCGTCCAGCCCCAGCATTTT
cdr3_aa: CSASVTTPVQPQHF

clone_size: many
d_call: TRBD1
v_call: TRBV5-1
j_call: TRBJ2-5
cdr3_nt: TGCGCCAGCAGCCGAAACAGGGGCGAAGAGACCCAGTACTTC
cdr3_aa: CASSRNRGEETQYF

clone_size: -
d_call: TRBD1
v_call: TRBV19
j_call: TRBJ1-4
cdr3_nt: TGTGCCAGTAGATCAGGACAGGCGGCAACTAATGAAAAACTGTTTTTT
cdr3_aa: CASRSGQAATNEKLFF

clone_size: -
d_call: -
v_call: TRBV7-6
j_call: TRBJ2-5
cdr3_nt: TGTGCCAGCAGCTTAGGAGTTCTTCAGCCCCAGTACTTC
cdr3_aa: CASSLGVLQPQYF

clone_size: few
d_call: TRBD1
v_call: TRBV30
j_call: TRBJ1-5
cdr3_nt: TGTGCCTGTTCACAGGGGATAGCTTATAGCAATCAGCCCCAGCATTTT
cdr3_aa: CACSQGIAYSNQPQHF

clone_size: -
d_call: TRBD2
v_call: TRBV24-1
j_call: TRBJ2-5
cdr3_nt: TGTGCCACCAGTGATTTTAGCGGGCCAGGTCAAGAGACCCAGTACTTC
cdr3_aa: CATSDFSGPGQETQYF

clone_size: many
d_call: TRBD2
v_call: TRBV3-1
j_call: TRBJ2-7
cdr3_nt: TGTGCCAGCAGCCCAGGCGCGACTAGCGGGAGGGAGCAGTACTTC
cdr3_aa: CASSPGATSGREQYF

clone_size: many
d_call: TRBD1
v_call: TRBV4-1
j_call: TRBJ1-5
cdr3_nt: TGCGCCAGCAGCCAAGCGGGGCAGGGGGTAAGTCAGCCCCAGCATTTT
cdr3_aa: CASSQAGQGVSQPQHF

clone_size: -
d_call: -
v_call: TRBV24-1
j_call: TRBJ2-5
cdr3_nt: TGTGCCATCAGTGAGATGGGCGGGAAAGAGACCCAGTACTTC
cdr3_aa: CAISEMGGKETQYF

clone_size: -
d_call: -
v_call: TRBV4-2
j_call: TRBJ1-2
cdr3_nt: TGTGCCAGCAGCCACACCTTTGGCTATGGCTACACCTTC
cdr3_aa: CASSHTFGYGYTF

clone_size: -
d_call: TRBD1
v_call: TRBV9
j_call: TRBJ1-1
cdr3_nt: TGCGCCAGCAGTGACCCGGGACAGGGGAAAGCTTTCTTT
cdr3_aa: CASSDPGQGKAFF

clone_size: many
d_call: -
v_call: TRBV9
j_call: TRBJ2-6
cdr3_nt: TGTGCCAGCAGCGTAGAGGTTGGAGGGTCCGGGGCCAACGTCCTGACTTTC
cdr3_aa: CASSVEVGGSGANVLTF

clone_size: -
d_call: TRBD1
v_call: TRBV2
j_call: TRBJ1-5
cdr3_nt: TGTGCCAGCTCCTACGGGGGACAGACCGAGACCCAGCATTTT
cdr3_aa: CASSYGGQTETQHF

clone_size: -
d_call: -
v_call: TRBV5-4
j_call: TRBJ2-5
cdr3_nt: TGTGCCAGCACCGCCGGAGACGAGACCCAGTACTTC
cdr3_aa: CASTAGDETQYF

clone_size: few
d_call: -
v_call: TRBV25-1
j_call: TRBJ2-2
cdr3_nt: TGTGCCAGCAGTGACTTCAGGGAGCTGTTTTTT
cdr3_aa: CASSDFRELFF

clone_size: -
d_call: -
v_call: TRBV7-2
j_call: TRBJ2-7
cdr3_nt: TGTGCCAGCAGCTTCGAATGGCCCGGGGAGCTGTACTTC
cdr3_aa: CASSFEWPGELYF

clone_size: many
d_call: -
v_call: TRBV6-5
j_call: TRBJ1-5
cdr3_nt: TGTGCCAGCAGTTACGGCGGAGATGGCAATCAGCCCCAGCATTTT
cdr3_aa: CASSYGGDGNQPQHF